Included here is one TCR beta chain sequence, with context. The antigen remains undetermined. This sample was taken from a study of shared clonotypes between healthy human individuals. Whole-study results and caveats: In four donors, about 5% of naive CD4 clonotypes appeared in common.

CDR3 length: 18 amino acids. V trimming: 4 bases; J trimming: 1 base; junction bases outside the gene matches: 6. Germline assignment: CDR1 SEHNR and CDR2 FQNEAQ (reference sequence). Produced via immunoSEQ multiplex PCR; TCRdb's table is partial and in-frame only. The data hold about 2.4 million clones, with more than 85% observed a single time. The specimen was naive CD4+ T cells from PBMCs. This sample's subset: CD45RA+ positively selected. The V and J genes are TRBV7-9 and TRBJ2-5; 16 positions agree with TRBD2. This sequence originates from a man younger than 35 in good health. Some clones in this sample may be carry-over from other donors' samples. The CDR3 DNA is TGTGCCAGCAGCTCCGGGACTAGCGGGAGGGTTACCCAAGAGACCCAGTACTTC. This codes for CASSSGTSGRVTQETQYF.